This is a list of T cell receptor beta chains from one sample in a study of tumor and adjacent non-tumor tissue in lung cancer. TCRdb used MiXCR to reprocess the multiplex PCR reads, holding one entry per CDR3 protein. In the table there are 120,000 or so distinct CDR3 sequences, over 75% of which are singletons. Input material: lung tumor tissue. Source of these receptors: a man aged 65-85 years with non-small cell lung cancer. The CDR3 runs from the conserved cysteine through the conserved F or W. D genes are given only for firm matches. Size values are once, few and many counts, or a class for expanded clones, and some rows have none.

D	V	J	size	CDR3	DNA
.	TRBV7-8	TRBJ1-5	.	CASSLVGGNQAQHF	TGTGCCAGCAGCTTAGTAGGGGGTAATCAGGCACAGCATTTT
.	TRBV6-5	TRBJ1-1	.	CVSSRTIGGALCTEAFF	TGTGTCAGCAGCCGAACCATTGGGGGGGCTTTGTGCACTGAAGCTTTCTTT
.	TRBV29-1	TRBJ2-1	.	CSVEDFGVYNEQLF	TGCAGCGTTGAAGATTTTGGGGTGTACAATGAGCAATTATTC
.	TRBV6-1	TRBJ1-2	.	CVSRHRDHGYTF	TGTGTCAGCAGACACAGGGACCATGGCTACACCTTC
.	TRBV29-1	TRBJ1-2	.	CSVLQRGAYVYTF	TGCAGCGTTCTCCAGCGGGGAGCCTATGTCTACACCTTC
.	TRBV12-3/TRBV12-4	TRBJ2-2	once	CASSFAGTVTGELYF	TGTGCCAGCAGTTTTGCGGGGACTGTCACTGGGGAGCTGTATTTT
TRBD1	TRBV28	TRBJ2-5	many	CASSKLTGMETQYF	TGTGCCAGCAGCAAACTGACAGGGATGGAGACCCAGTACTTC
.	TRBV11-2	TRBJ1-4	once	CASSISETSYERLFF	TGTGCCAGCAGCATAAGTGAGACAAGTTATGAAAGACTGTTTTTT
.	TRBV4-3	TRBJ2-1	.	CASNQDPAGAEYSEQFF	TGCGCCAGCAACCAAGACCCAGCAGGAGCTGAATACAGTGAACAGTTCTTC
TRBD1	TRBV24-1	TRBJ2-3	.	CATQGTGGYRTDTQYF	TGTGCCACACAAGGTACAGGGGGTTATCGCACAGATACGCAGTATTTT
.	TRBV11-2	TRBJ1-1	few	CASTRVGGNTEAFF	TGTGCTAGCACTAGGGTAGGGGGGAACACTGAAGCTTTCTTT
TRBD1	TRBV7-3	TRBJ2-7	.	CASSLTGGYEHYF	TGTGCCAGCAGCCTGACAGGGGGCTACGAGCATTACTTC
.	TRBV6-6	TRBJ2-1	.	CANTKGRVLDNVQFF	TGTGCCAACACCAAGGGCAGGGTTTTAGACAATGTGCAGTTCTTC
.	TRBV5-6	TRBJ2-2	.	CASSFRTGNSGGELFF	TGTGCCAGCAGCTTTAGAACAGGGAACTCAGGCGGGGAGCTGTTTTTT
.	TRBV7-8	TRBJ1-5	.	CTSSPLSNQPQHF	TGTACCAGCAGCCCCCTGTCCAATCAGCCCCAGCATTTT
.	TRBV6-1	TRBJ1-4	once	CASSKQGANEKLFF	TGTGCCAGCAGTAAACAAGGGGCTAATGAAAAACTGTTTTTT
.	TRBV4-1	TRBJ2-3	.	CVSSQALDNAQYF	TGCGTCAGCAGCCAAGCGTTGGACAATGCGCAGTATTTT
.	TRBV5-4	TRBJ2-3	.	CASSLGVISTDTQYF	TGTGCCAGCAGCTTGGGAGTCATCAGCACGGATACGCAGTATTTT
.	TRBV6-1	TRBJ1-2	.	CAIQILGQRVVYTF	TGTGCCATCCAAATACTAGGACAGAGAGTAGTCTACACCTTC
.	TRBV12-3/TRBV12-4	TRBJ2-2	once	CASSFPGTTNTGKLFF	TGTGCCAGCAGTTTCCCAGGGACGACGAATACCGGGAAGCTGTTTTTT
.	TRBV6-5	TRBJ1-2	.	CASSYCAGLNYGYTF	TGTGCCAGCAGTTACTGTGCAGGGCTTAACTATGGCTACACCTTC
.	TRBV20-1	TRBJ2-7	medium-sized	CSAEGVLYEQYF	TGCAGTGCCGAGGGGGTCCTGTACGAGCAGTACTTC
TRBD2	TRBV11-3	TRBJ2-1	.	CASSSLETSGGYNEQFF	TGTGCCAGCAGCTCCCTAGAGACTAGCGGGGGCTACAATGAGCAGTTCTTC
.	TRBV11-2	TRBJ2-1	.	CGSSLARQYNVQFF	TGTGGCAGCAGCTTAGCGAGACAGTACAATGTACAGTTCTTC
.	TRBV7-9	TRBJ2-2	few	CASSPSGQTGELFF	TGTGCCAGCAGCCCGTCGGGACAAACCGGGGAGCTGTTTTTT
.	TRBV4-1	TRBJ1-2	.	CASSQDGIGAGYGYTF	TGCGCCAGCAGCCAAGATGGGATAGGGGCTGGTTATGGCTACACCTTC
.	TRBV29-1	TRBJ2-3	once	CTVELRGGDTRYF	TGCACCGTTGAGCTTCGAGGTGGAGATACGCGGTATTTT
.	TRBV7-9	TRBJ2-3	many	CASSTPGRDTQYF	TGTGCCAGCAGCACTCCTGGGCGAGATACGCAGTATTTT
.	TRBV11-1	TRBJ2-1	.	CASSQRPAGGAQFF	TGTGCCAGCAGCCAACGACCGGCAGGAGGTGCGCAGTTCTTC
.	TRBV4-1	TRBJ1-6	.	CTSSQGMTANSYNSPLHF	TGCACCAGCAGCCAAGGGATGACAGCAAACTCCTATAATTCGCCCCTCCACTTT
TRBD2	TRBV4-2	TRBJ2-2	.	CASSPYGRGTNTGELFF	TGTGCCAGCAGCCCGTATGGGCGGGGGACCAACACCGGGGAGCTGTTTTTT
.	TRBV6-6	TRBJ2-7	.	CANAKNLGHYEQYF	TGTGCCAACGCTAAAAATTTGGGGCATTACGAGCAGTACTTC
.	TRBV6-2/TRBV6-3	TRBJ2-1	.	CASNRGGYSVHFF	TGTGCCAGCAACAGAGGCGGTTACAGTGTGCACTTCTTC
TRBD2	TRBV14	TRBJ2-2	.	CTSKRTSGANTGELFF	TGTACGAGCAAGCGAACTAGCGGAGCGAACACCGGGGAGCTGTTTTTT
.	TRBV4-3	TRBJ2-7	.	CASSQDCARGYEQYF	TGCGCCAGCAGCCAAGATTGTGCAAGGGGCTACGAGCAGTACTTC
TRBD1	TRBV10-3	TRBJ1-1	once	CAISDLGQDTSEAFF	TGTGCCATCAGTGACCTAGGACAGGATACGTCTGAAGCTTTCTTT
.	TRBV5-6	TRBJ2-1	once	CSSSLGFQGSYKEQFF	TGTTCCAGCAGCTTGGGATTCCAGGGTTCCTACAAAGAGCAGTTCTTC
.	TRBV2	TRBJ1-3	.	CSSSEVKGSSGNTIYF	TGTTCCAGCAGTGAGGTCAAGGGTAGCTCTGGAAACACCATATATTTT
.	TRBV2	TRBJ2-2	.	CASSLLTGELFF	TGTGCCAGCAGTCTACTCACCGGGGAGCTGTTTTTT
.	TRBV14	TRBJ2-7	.	CASIQRDGRISCEQYF	TGTGCCAGCATCCAACGTGACGGGAGAATCTCCTGCGAGCAATACTTC
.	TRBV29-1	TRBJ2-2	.	CSADVTEGNGELFF	TGCAGCGCTGACGTAACGGAGGGCAACGGGGAGCTGTTTTTT
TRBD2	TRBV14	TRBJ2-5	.	CASSQGGLANWSESQYF	TGTGCCAGCAGCCAGGGGGGACTAGCGAATTGGTCAGAGTCCCAGTACTTC
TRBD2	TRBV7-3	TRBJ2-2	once	CARSQGLAGDGKLFF	TGTGCCAGGAGCCAGGGACTAGCGGGGGACGGGAAGCTGTTTTTT
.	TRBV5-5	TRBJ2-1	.	CASNLVGYNEQFF	TGTGCCAGCAACTTGGTCGGTTACAATGAGCAGTTCTTC
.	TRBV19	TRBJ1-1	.	CASSYSWQNTEAFF	TGTGCCAGTAGTTATTCGTGGCAGAACACTGAAGCTTTCTTT
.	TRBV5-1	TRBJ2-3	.	CASSLITGDTQYF	TGCGCCAGCAGCTTGATCACTGGGGATACGCAGTATTTT
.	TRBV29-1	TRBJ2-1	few	CSVGGWRGEDEQFF	TGTAGTGTTGGAGGGTGGAGAGGGGAGGATGAGCAGTTCTTC
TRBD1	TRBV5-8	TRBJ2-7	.	CTSNTFDRDEQYF	TGTACCAGCAACACCTTTGACAGGGACGAGCAGTACTTC
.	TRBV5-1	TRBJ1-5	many	CASSLAPHQPQHF	TGCGCCAGCAGCTTGGCCCCCCATCAGCCCCAGCATTTT